This paragraph covers one TCR beta chain sequence. The antigen remains unidentified. This CDR3 region has 16 residues. Trimming removed 7 bases at V and 3 bases at J, with 19 bases between. Germline V gene data show CDR1 as MNHEY and CDR2 as SVGAGI. TCRdb re-called the RT-PCR reads through MiXCR, storing one row per CDR3 protein. The sample yields about 180,000 distinct CDR3 sequences, around 8.8% seen once. The data stem from a study of response to subunit inactivated influenza vaccine. General study points: That few new T cells are recruited by each seasonal influenza vaccination was the authors' suggestion.

The chain combines TRBV6-5 with TRBJ2-1; unclear D gene. Sequencing was performed on non-naive T cells sorted from PBMCs, taken on the day of vaccination. This clonotype was sampled from a man aged 45-65 years who received an inactivated influenza vaccine. CDR3 region: CASISLTRNYYNEQFF. CDR3 coding DNA: TGTGCCAGCATTTCCCTGACGCGGAACTACTACAATGAGCAGTTCTTC.